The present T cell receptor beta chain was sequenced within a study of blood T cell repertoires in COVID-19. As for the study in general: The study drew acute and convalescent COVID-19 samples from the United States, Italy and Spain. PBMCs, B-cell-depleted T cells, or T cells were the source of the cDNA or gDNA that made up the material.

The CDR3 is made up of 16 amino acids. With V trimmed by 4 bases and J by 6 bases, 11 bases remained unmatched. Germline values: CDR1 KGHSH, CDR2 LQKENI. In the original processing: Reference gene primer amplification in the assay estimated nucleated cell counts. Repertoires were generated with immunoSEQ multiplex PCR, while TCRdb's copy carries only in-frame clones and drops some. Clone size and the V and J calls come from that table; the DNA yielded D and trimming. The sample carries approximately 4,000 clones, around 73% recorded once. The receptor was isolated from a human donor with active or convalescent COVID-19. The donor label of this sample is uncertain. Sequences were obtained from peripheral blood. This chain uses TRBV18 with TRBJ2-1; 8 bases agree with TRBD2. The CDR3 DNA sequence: TGTGCCAGCTCACTTACGGGAGCGGGAGAGGGCAATGAGCAGTTCTTC. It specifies CASSLTGAGEGNEQFF.